What follows are 26 T cell receptor beta chains derived from one specimen sequenced in a study of shared clonotypes between healthy human individuals. Naive CD8 cells were CD45RO-negative, positively selected for CCR7, excluding terminally differentiated effector memory CD45RA+ cells. The repertoire was sequenced with immunoSEQ multiplex PCR; TCRdb's copy has only in-frame clones and lacks some. The sample yields some 2,100,000 clones, about 93% seen once. The specimen sequenced was naive CD8+ T cells from PBMCs. Receptor source: a man aged 18-30 years in good health. Some clones in this sample may be carry-over from other donors' samples.

The gene calls are TRBV11-2 and TRBJ2-7; 8 nucleotides align to TRBD1. V gave up 5 bases and J gave up 7 bases; unmatched junction bases: 10. Germline CDR1 and CDR2: SGHAT and FQNNGV. The CDR3 consists of 14 residues. CDR3 protein: CASSLDRASGEQYF. The CDR3 DNA reads TGTGCCAGCAGCCTGGACAGGGCTTCTGGGGAGCAGTACTTC.

The CDR3, as DNA: TGCGCCAGCAGCCTCGGGACTAGCGCTTACTACGAGCAGTACTTC. It translates to CASSLGTSAYYEQYF. The genes are TRBV4-1 and TRBJ2-7; 10 positions match TRBD2. The CDR3 loop spans 15 amino acids. V was pared by 4 bases and J by 3 bases, with 6 bases of the junction left unmatched. Germline lookup yields CDR1 MGHRA and CDR2 YSYEKL.

The chain carries TRBV6-5 and TRBJ2-7; 8 positions match TRBD1. Germline V gene sequence: CDR1 MNHEY, CDR2 SVGAGI. The CDR3 covers 15 residues. V gave up 6 bases and J gave up 3 bases; unmatched junction bases: 10. The CDR3 DNA reads as TGTGCCAGCAGCCCACAGGGGGTGCCTCTCTACGAGCAGTACTTC. It translates to CASSPQGVPLYEQYF.

This chain joins TRBV27 and TRBJ2-7; 7 nucleotides line up with TRBD1. The CDR3 covers 18 residues. Germline V gene data show CDR1 as MNHEY and CDR2 as SMNVEV (reference sequence). The V segment lost 3 bases and the J segment 2 bases; nucleotides outside the gene matches: 16. For the CDR3, the DNA is TGTGCCAGCAGTTTTTCCCGGACAGGCCCTGCGCCTCCCTACGAGCAGTACTTC. It encodes CASSFSRTGPAPPYEQYF.

The chain combines TRBV7-8 with TRBJ1-1; D gene unclear. The length of the CDR3 is 15 residues. CDR1 and CDR2 (germline): SGHVS, FQNEAQ. The V end was cut by 5 bases, the J end by 1 base, with 14 bases between. This chain's CDR3 is CASSRKFISNTEAFF. The CDR3, as DNA: TGTGCCAGCAGCCGTAAATTCATCTCGAACACTGAAGCTTTCTTT.

This chain uses TRBV5-4 with TRBJ2-7; 11 positions agree with TRBD1. The CDR3 is made up of 15 amino acids. Germline V CDR1 and CDR2: SGHNT, YYREEE (reference sequence). The junction had 5 bases not matched to a gene; V was cut back by 3 bases and J by 3 bases. The CDR3 sequence: CASSYGQGAIYEQYF. The CDR3 DNA follows: TGTGCCAGCAGCTACGGACAGGGGGCTATCTACGAGCAGTACTTC.

The chain couples TRBV28 to TRBJ2-5; TRBD1 aligns across 8 bases. The CDR3 extends over 15 amino acids. Looked up from germline, CDR1 is MDHEN and CDR2 is SYDVKM. The junction had 5 bases not matched to a gene; V was cut back by 2 bases and J by 3 bases. The DNA for the CDR3 is TGTGCCAGCAGTTTACTGGACAGGGAAGAAGAGACCCAGTACTTC. This translates into CASSLLDREEETQYF.

The chain carries TRBV27 and TRBJ2-4; perhaps TRBD1 as D (5 bases). V lost 5 bases, J lost 6 bases, and 20 bases lay in between. The CDR3 is made up of 16 amino acids. Germline CDR1 is MNHEY and CDR2 is SMNVEV (reference sequence). The CDR3 nucleotides read TGTGCCAGCAGTCCAAGGGGTCTTATGGGAAGAAACATTCAGTACTTC. Amino acid sequence: CASSPRGLMGRNIQYF.

V is TRBV9 and J is TRBJ2-3; 8 bases align to TRBD1. V shed 3 bases and J 1 base; nucleotides not matched to a gene: 4. The V gene's germline CDR1 is SGDLS and CDR2 YYNGEE. This CDR3 region has 15 residues. As DNA, the CDR3 is TGTGCCAGCAGCGCCCCGGGACAGGGCACAGATACGCAGTATTTT. This gives the protein CASSAPGQGTDTQYF.

The CDR3 loop is CAISTGPLTEAFF. The CDR3, as DNA: TGTGCCATCAGCACAGGGCCCTTAACTGAAGCTTTCTTT. This chain joins TRBV10-3 and TRBJ1-1; D may be TRBD1 (6 bases). Germline CDR1 ENHRY, CDR2 SYGVKD. V was trimmed by 6 bases and J by 5 bases, leaving 13 bases between them. The CDR3 covers 13 residues.

The CDR3 region is CASSPGRGSKNIQYF. CDR3 nucleotide sequence: TGTGCCAGCTCCCCCGGGAGGGGCTCCAAAAACATTCAGTACTTC. The rearrangement links TRBV18 to TRBJ2-4; 8 positions match TRBD2. CDR3 length: 15 residues. The trim removed 6 bases at V and 2 bases at J, leaving 6 bases unmatched. Germline V CDR1 and CDR2: KGHSH, LQKENI.

With regard to this clone: Distinct nucleotide sequences in the sample also encode this CDR3. The chain is built from TRBV5-1 and TRBJ2-7; unclear D gene. This CDR3 region has 11 residues. Trimming removed 0 bases from V and 6 bases from J, with 4 bases in between. Germline-derived CDR1 and CDR2 are SGHRS and YFSETQ. The CDR3 DNA sequence: TGCGCCAGCAGCTTGGGAGGCGAGCAGTACTTC. Translation gives CASSLGGEQYF.

The chain carries TRBV28 and TRBJ2-7; D is tentatively TRBD1 or TRBD2 (5 bases each). Germline CDR1 is MDHEN and CDR2 is SYDVKM. The CDR3 has 16 residues. V lost 3 bases and J lost 0, with 15 bases in between. The CDR3 reads CASSFLVGANSYEQYF. For the CDR3, the DNA is TGTGCCAGCAGTTTTTTGGTCGGGGCGAACTCCTACGAGCAGTACTTC. Full variable domain (missing parts from reference TRBV28 and TRBJ2-7): DVKVTQSSRYLVKRTGEKVFLECVQDMDHENMFWYRQDPGLGLRLIYFSYDVKMKEKGDIPEGYSVSREKKERFSLILESASTNQTSMYLCASSFLVGANSYEQYFGPGTRLTVT.

V is TRBV7-6 and J is TRBJ2-1, with 12 bases lining up with TRBD2. V was pared by 5 bases and J by 5 bases, with 4 bases of the junction left unmatched. The length of the CDR3 is 15 residues. Germline V gene lookup returns CDR1 SGHVS and CDR2 FNYEAQ. The CDR3 spells CASSPRTSGNNEQFF. CDR3 coding DNA: TGTGCCAGCAGCCCCCGGACTAGCGGGAACAATGAGCAGTTCTTC.

V is TRBV9 and J is TRBJ2-1; 9 nucleotides align to TRBD2. Per germline, CDR1 SGDLS and CDR2 YYNGEE. The J segment lost 6 bases and the V segment lost 6 bases, leaving 7 bases of the junction unmatched. This CDR3 has 14 amino acids. This CDR3 reads CASTEREAGNEQFF. CDR3 in DNA: TGTGCCAGCACTGAGCGGGAGGCCGGCAATGAGCAGTTCTTC.

Comment on this clone: The sample has other DNA sequences that encode this CDR3 too. The chain has TRBV4-2 and TRBJ2-7, with D unclear. Trimming took off 6 bases at V and 3 bases at J, with 9 bases between the two ends. Germline lookup yields CDR1 LGHNA and CDR2 YNFKEQ. The CDR3 length is 12 residues. This CDR3 reads CASSPDGYEQYF. Written as DNA, the CDR3 is TGTGCCAGCAGTCCCGACGGCTACGAGCAGTACTTC.

The rearrangement uses TRBV19 and TRBJ1-1; TRBD1 agrees at 8 bases. This CDR3 contains 16 residues. Germline-derived CDR1 and CDR2 are LNHDA and SQIVND (reference sequence). Trimming took 1 base from V and 1 from J; bases not matched to a gene: 5. The CDR3 here is CASSIVAGGGNTEAFF. The CDR3, as DNA: TGTGCCAGTAGTATAGTCGCAGGGGGCGGGAACACTGAAGCTTTCTTT.

V is TRBV27 and J is TRBJ1-4; a possible D gene is TRBD1 (5 bases). CDR3 length: 16 residues. Trimming left V 6 bases short and J 3 bases short, with 17 bases between. Germline V CDR1 and CDR2: MNHEY, SMNVEV (reference sequence). CDR3 residues: CASSHKRGGPNEKLFF. CDR3 DNA sequence: TGTGCCAGCAGCCATAAGCGCGGGGGACCTAATGAAAAACTGTTTTTT. The complete variable domain, with remaining parts taken from reference TRBV27 and TRBJ1-4, reads EAQVTQNPRYLITVTGKKLTVTCSQNMNHEYMSWYRQDPGLGLRQIYYSMNVEVTDKGDVPEGYKVSRKEKRNFPLILESPSPNQTSLYFCASSHKRGGPNEKLFFGSGTQLSVL.

This chain joins TRBV6-1 and TRBJ2-2, with a weak D call TRBD1 (6 bases). The CDR3 covers 16 residues. Germline values: CDR1 MNHNS, CDR2 SASEGT. V lost 4 bases and J lost 3, with 15 bases in between. CDR3 nucleotide sequence: TGTGCCAGCAGTGCCGGAGCGCAGGGGTACACCGGGGAGCTGTTTTTT. Encoded protein: CASSAGAQGYTGELFF.

V and J are TRBV10-3 and TRBJ2-7, with 9 positions matching TRBD1. This CDR3 spans 13 amino acids. Per germline, CDR1 ENHRY and CDR2 SYGVKD. The junction had 1 base not matched to a gene; V was cut back by 3 bases and J by 4 bases. CDR3 nucleotide sequence: TGTGCCATCAGTGAAGGGACAGGGTACGAGCAGTACTTC. Translating gives CAISEGTGYEQYF.

The V and J genes are TRBV4-1 and TRBJ1-2; a possible D gene is TRBD1 (6 bases). The germline CDR1 and CDR2 sequences are MGHRA and YSYEKL. This CDR3 region has 16 residues. The V end lost 0 bases, the J end lost 6 bases, and 17 bases lay between the germline ends. This chain's CDR3 is CASSQDEPGAYDGYTF. Written as DNA, the CDR3 is TGCGCCAGCAGCCAAGATGAACCAGGGGCTTATGATGGCTACACCTTC.

This chain links TRBV7-9 with TRBJ2-7; D is perhaps TRBD2 (5 bases). V lost 3 bases and J lost 3, with 9 bases in between. CDR1 and CDR2 from the germline V gene are SEHNR and FQNEAQ (reference sequence). The length of the CDR3 is 13 residues. The CDR3 protein is CASSFSRDYEQYF. The DNA of the CDR3 is TGTGCCAGCAGCTTCTCCCGGGACTACGAGCAGTACTTC.

J is TRBJ1-6 and V is TRBV7-9; no reliable D call. The CDR3 runs 12 residues. The V gene lost 5 bases and the J gene lost 8 bases, with 7 bases spanning the gap. In germline, CDR1 is SEHNR, CDR2 FQNEAQ (reference sequence). The CDR3 region has the DNA TGTGCCAGCAGCCCCCCAGATTCACCCCTCCACTTT. Amino acids: CASSPPDSPLHF.

The chain links TRBV7-3 to TRBJ2-2, with D tentatively TRBD2 (5 bases). Trimming removed 0 bases from V and 6 bases from J, with 14 bases in between. This CDR3 comprises 16 residues. The germline gives CDR1 SGHTA, CDR2 FQGTGA. CDR3 coding DNA: TGTGCCAGCAGCTTAACACCCACCGCGGGTGCCGGGGAGCTGTTTTTT. Translation: CASSLTPTAGAGELFF.

This chain joins TRBV27 and TRBJ2-1, with 12 positions matching TRBD2. Germline V gene lookup returns CDR1 MNHEY and CDR2 SMNVEV (reference sequence). Trimming removed 10 bases from V and 7 bases from J; junction bases left unmatched: 8. CDR3 size: 14 residues. The CDR3 loop reads CATSFGLAGNEQFF. The CDR3 nucleotides read TGTGCCACCTCCTTCGGACTAGCGGGAAATGAGCAGTTCTTC.

The V gene is TRBV6-4, the J gene TRBJ2-7; 8 positions agree with TRBD1. Germline CDR1 is MRHNA and CDR2 is SNTAGT. V lost 7 bases, J lost 1 base, and 6 bases stayed unmatched. CDR3 length: 14 amino acids. The CDR3 nucleotides read TGTGCCAGCAACAGGGGGAGAAAGTCCTACGAGCAGTACTTC. Translated: CASNRGRKSYEQYF.